This entry lists 14 T cell receptor beta chains sequenced from one sample in a study of post-analysis software for immune sequencing data. Their cognate antigens are unknown. Unique molecular identifiers tagged the TCR beta cDNA libraries. TCRdb reprocessed the PCR reads with MiXCR, giving one entry per CDR3 protein. The data hold 800,000 to 950,000 distinct CDR3 sequences, with approximately 53% observed a single time. Overall study findings and caveats: Controls showed lower frequencies than patients for 5 or 6 TRBV segments, and TRBV5-6, TRBV5-1 and TRBV20-1 were among these.

Input material: blood. These TCRs come from a girl aged 10 to 17 with multiple sclerosis.

The V and J genes are TRBV5-1 and TRBJ2-5, with 7 bases aligning to TRBD2. This CDR3 contains 14 residues. The ends lost 4 bases at V and 5 bases at J; junction bases unmatched: 8. In germline, CDR1 is SGHRS, CDR2 YFSETQ. The CDR3 protein is CASSHAAGWETQYF. The CDR3 region has the DNA TGCGCCAGCAGCCACGCAGCGGGGTGGGAGACCCAGTACTTC.

The rearrangement joins TRBV5-1 to TRBJ2-6; D assignment may be TRBD1 or TRBD2 (6 bases each). V lost 4 bases to trimming and J lost 0 bases, with 14 bases between them. This CDR3 is built from 17 residues. CDR1 SGHRS and CDR2 YFSETQ come from the germline V gene. DNA of the CDR3: TGCGCCAGCAGCGTCCGGGGGCTGCCCTCTGGGGCCAACGTCCTGACTTTC. It codes for CASSVRGLPSGANVLTF. The entire variable domain, with the rest obtained from reference TRBV5-1 and TRBJ2-6, is as follows: KAGVTQTPRYLIKTRGQQVTLSCSPISGHRSVSWYQQTPGQGLQFLFEYFSETQRNKGNFPGRFSGRQFSNSRSEMNVSTLELGDSALYLCASSVRGLPSGANVLTFGAGSRLTVL.

This clonotype turned up a few times. The chain combines TRBV2 with TRBJ2-5; 7 bases map to TRBD2. Germline trimming cut 8 bases from V and 3 bases from J; bases unmatched to any gene: 0. Germline V lookup: CDR1 SNHLY, CDR2 FYNNEI. The CDR3 loop spans 11 amino acids. For the CDR3, the DNA is TGTGCCAGCGGGGGGGAAGAGACCCAGTACTTC. Translated, it gives CASGGEETQYF.

The chain couples TRBV12-3 or TRBV12-4 to TRBJ2-5, with D unresolved. Trimming removed 3 bases at V and 5 bases at J, with 13 bases between. The CDR3 is 14 residues long. Here the CDR3 DNA reads TGTGCCAGCAGTTTTCGAGCAGCCGGGGAGACCCAGTACTTC. It specifies CASSFRAAGETQYF.

The V and J genes are TRBV4-1 and TRBJ2-7; no clear D gene. CDR3 size: 18 residues. V was clipped by 2 bases and J by 3 bases, with 23 bases between them. Germline CDR1 is MGHRA and CDR2 is YSYEKL. CDR3 sequence: CASSQRSDKPRNLYEQYF. The CDR3 DNA sequence: TGCGCCAGCAGCCAAAGGTCAGACAAGCCTCGGAACCTCTACGAGCAGTACTTC.

This clonotype has just one count. The J gene is TRBJ2-1, the V gene TRBV20-1, with 12 bases that match TRBD2. After removal of 3 bases from V and 7 bases from J, the junction contained 10 bases not matched to a gene. The CDR3 contains 16 residues. Per the germline V gene, CDR1 is DFQATT and CDR2 is SNEGSKA (reference sequence). The CDR3 nucleotides read TGCAGTGCTAGGACTAGCGGGGGCCGGTTGGGGAATGAGCAGTTCTTC. This encodes CSARTSGGRLGNEQFF.

The V call is TRBV24-1, the J call TRBJ1-2; possible D gene TRBD1, 6 bases. The CDR3 consists of 11 residues. Germline-derived CDR1 and CDR2 are KGHDR and SFDVKD. V was cut by 6 bases and J by 8 bases, with 9 bases left in between. CDR3 nucleotide sequence: TGTGCCACCAGTTCAGGGGTCGGCTACACCTTC. It translates to CATSSGVGYTF.

This chain links TRBV7-9 with TRBJ2-5; the D is unclear. V dropped 3 bases and J dropped 3 bases, with 8 bases sitting between them. Germline CDR1 is SEHNR and CDR2 is FQNEAQ (reference sequence). The CDR3 spans 13 residues. CDR3 amino acids: CASSFAEEETQYF. The CDR3 DNA follows: TGTGCCAGCAGCTTCGCGGAAGAAGAGACCCAGTACTTC.

The chain has TRBV7-2 and TRBJ1-2, with a tentative D call TRBD1 (5 bases). This CDR3 contains 14 residues. V lost 6 bases to trimming and J lost 5 bases, with 16 bases between them. Germline V gene sequence: CDR1 SGHTA, CDR2 FQGNSA. In DNA form, the CDR3 reads TGTGCCAGCAGACCGCTGACAGTGATATATGGCTACACCTTC. This gives the protein CASRPLTVIYGYTF.

This clonotype was seen a few times. V usage is TRBV20-1 and J usage is TRBJ2-7; D possibly corresponds to TRBD2 (5 bases). The V end was cut by 0 bases, the J end by 0 bases, with 15 bases between. The CDR3 sequence is 16 residues long. Germline CDR1 is DFQATT and CDR2 is SNEGSKA (reference sequence). The CDR3 region is CSARDVEGAYSYEQYF. The CDR3 DNA follows: TGCAGTGCTAGAGATGTTGAGGGCGCATACTCCTACGAGCAGTACTTC.

The V call is TRBV7-9, the J call TRBJ2-3; 7 bases fit TRBD2. Germline trimming cut 1 base from V and 1 base from J; bases unmatched to any gene: 8. The length of the CDR3 is 17 residues. CDR1 is SEHNR, CDR2 FQNEAQ, per germline (reference sequence). CDR3 residues: CASSLGQAGSRTDTQYF. The DNA for the CDR3 is TGTGCCAGCAGCTTAGGGCAAGCGGGATCCCGCACAGATACGCAGTATTTT.

The chain couples TRBV3-1 to TRBJ2-5; D uncertain. This CDR3 has 17 amino acids. V dropped 0 bases and J dropped 1 base, with 15 bases sitting between them. Per the germline V gene, CDR1 is LGHDT and CDR2 is YNNKEL (reference sequence). The CDR3 DNA follows: TGTGCCAGCAGCCAAGAGCCCAAAGGGTGGTCCCAAGAGACCCAGTACTTC. The encoded protein is CASSQEPKGWSQETQYF.

This clonotype occurred a few times. The chain couples TRBV12-3 or TRBV12-4 to TRBJ2-7; maybe TRBD1 (5 bases). V was cut by 5 bases and J by 0 bases, with 11 bases left in between. The CDR3 is made up of 14 amino acids. CDR3 loop: CASSPDRFSYEQYF. The DNA for the CDR3 is TGTGCCAGCAGTCCAGACAGATTCTCCTACGAGCAGTACTTC.

V gene TRBV12-3 or TRBV12-4 combines with J gene TRBJ2-1, with 16 bases fitting TRBD2. The CDR3 length is 16 residues. With V trimmed by 8 bases and J by 7 bases, 8 bases remained unmatched. The CDR3 here is CASSGTSGRVGNEQFF. Here the CDR3 DNA reads TGTGCCAGCTCCGGGACTAGCGGGAGGGTAGGGAATGAGCAGTTCTTC.